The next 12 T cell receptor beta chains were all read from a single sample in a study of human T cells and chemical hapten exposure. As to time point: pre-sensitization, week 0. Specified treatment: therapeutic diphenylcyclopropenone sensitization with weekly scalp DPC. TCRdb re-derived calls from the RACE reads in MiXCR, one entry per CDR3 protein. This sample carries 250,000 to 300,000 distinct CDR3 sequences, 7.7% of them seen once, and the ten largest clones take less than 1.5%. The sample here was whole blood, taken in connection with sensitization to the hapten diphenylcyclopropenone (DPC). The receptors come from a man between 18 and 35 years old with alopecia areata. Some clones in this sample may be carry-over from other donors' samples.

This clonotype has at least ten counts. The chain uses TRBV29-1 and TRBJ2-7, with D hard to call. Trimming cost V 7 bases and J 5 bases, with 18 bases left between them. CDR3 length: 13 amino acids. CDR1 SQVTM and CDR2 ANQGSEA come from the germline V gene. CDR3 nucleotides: TGCAGCGGTTCTCTGGACCGCGTCGACGAGCAGTACTTC. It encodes CSGSLDRVDEQYF.

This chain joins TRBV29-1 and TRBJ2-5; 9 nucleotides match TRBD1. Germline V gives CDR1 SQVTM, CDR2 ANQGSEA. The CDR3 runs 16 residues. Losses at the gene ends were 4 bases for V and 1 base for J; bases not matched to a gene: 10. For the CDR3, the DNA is TGCAGCGTTGTAGCTCACAGGGGGCGTACCCAAGAGACCCAGTACTTC. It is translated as CSVVAHRGRTQETQYF.

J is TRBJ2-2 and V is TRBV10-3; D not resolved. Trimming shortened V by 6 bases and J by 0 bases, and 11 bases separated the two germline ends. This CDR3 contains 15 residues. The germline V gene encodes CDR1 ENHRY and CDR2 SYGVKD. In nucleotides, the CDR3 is TGTGCCATCAGGACCCACACCACGAACACCGGGGAGCTGTTTTTT. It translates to CAIRTHTTNTGELFF.

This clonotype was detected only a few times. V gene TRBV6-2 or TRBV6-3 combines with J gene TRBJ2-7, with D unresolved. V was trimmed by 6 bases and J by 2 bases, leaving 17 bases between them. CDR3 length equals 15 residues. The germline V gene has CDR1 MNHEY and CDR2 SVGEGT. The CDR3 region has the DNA TGTGCCAGCAGCCCCAGTTCCCAGCGTACCTACGAGCAGTACGTC. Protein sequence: CASSPSSQRTYEQYV.

The CDR3 region has the DNA TGTGCCAGCAGCTTGATTCAGGGGACAGATACGCAGTATTTT. Amino acid sequence: CASSLIQGTDTQYF. The chain joins TRBV5-5 to TRBJ2-3, with D perhaps matching TRBD1 (6 bases). The CDR3 covers 14 residues. V was trimmed by 1 base and J by 3 bases, leaving 9 bases between them. CDR1 and CDR2 from the germline V gene are SGHKS and YYEKEE (reference sequence). Using reference TRBV5-5 and TRBJ2-3 for the parts outside the CDR3, the full variable domain is DAGVTQSPTHLIKTRGQQVTLRCSPISGHKSVSWYQQVLGQGPQFIFQYYEKEERGRGNFPDRFSARQFPNYSSELNVNALLLGDSALYLCASSLIQGTDTQYFGPGTRLTVL.

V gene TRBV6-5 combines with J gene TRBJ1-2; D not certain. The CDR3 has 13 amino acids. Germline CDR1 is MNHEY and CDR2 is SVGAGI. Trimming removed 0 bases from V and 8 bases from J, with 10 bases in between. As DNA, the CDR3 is TGTGCCAGCAGTTACTCGACCCAGTACGGCTACACCTTC. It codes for CASSYSTQYGYTF.

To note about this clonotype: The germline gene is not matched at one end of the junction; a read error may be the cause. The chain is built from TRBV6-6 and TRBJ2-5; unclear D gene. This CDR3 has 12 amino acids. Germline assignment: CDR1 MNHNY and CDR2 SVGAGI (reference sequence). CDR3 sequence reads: CASSTPPQSSDF. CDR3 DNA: TGTGCCAGCAGTACCCCTCCCCAATCGTCGGACTTC.

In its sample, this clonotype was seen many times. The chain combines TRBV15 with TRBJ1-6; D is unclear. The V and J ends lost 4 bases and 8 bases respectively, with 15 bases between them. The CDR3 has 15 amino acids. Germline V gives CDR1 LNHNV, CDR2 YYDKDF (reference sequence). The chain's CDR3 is CATSMEVGEDSPLHF. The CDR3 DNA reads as TGTGCCACCAGCATGGAGGTCGGTGAGGATTCACCCCTCCACTTT.

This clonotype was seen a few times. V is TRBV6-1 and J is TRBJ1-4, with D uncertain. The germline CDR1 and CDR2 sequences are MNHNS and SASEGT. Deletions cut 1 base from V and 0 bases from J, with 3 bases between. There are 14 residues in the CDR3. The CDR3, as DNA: TGTGCCAGCAGTGAAGTTGCAACTAATGAAAAACTGTTTTTT. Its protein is CASSEVATNEKLFF.

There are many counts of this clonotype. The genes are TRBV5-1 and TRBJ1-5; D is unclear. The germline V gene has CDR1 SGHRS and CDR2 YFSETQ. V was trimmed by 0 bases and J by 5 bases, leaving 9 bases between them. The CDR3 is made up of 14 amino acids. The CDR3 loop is CASSLVGGDQPQHF. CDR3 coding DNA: TGCGCCAGCAGCTTGGTCGGAGGCGATCAGCCCCAGCATTTT. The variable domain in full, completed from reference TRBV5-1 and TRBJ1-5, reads KAGVTQTPRYLIKTRGQQVTLSCSPISGHRSVSWYQQTPGQGLQFLFEYFSETQRNKGNFPGRFSGRQFSNSRSEMNVSTLELGDSALYLCASSLVGGDQPQHFGDGTRLSIL.

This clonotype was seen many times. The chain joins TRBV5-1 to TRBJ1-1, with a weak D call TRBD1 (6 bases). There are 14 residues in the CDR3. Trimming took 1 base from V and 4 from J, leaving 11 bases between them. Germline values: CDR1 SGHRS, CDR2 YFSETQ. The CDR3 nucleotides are TGCGCCAGCAGCTTGACAGGGAGAGGCACTGAAGCTTTCTTT. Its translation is CASSLTGRGTEAFF.

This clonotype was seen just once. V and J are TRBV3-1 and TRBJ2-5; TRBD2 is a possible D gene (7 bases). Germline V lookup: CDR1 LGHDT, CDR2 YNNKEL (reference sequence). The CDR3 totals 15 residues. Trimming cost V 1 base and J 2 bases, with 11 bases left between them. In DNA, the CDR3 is TGTGCCAGCAGCCAAGCGGGGGGCCTTCAAGAGACCCAGTACTTC. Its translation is CASSQAGGLQETQYF.